Following are 24 T cell receptor beta chains from one sample sequenced in a study of blood T cells in healthy people across ages. Using a J-beta primer mix together with a sample-barcoded 5' primer, a second PCR was run for about 7 to 12 cycles. TCRdb passed the 5' RACE reads through MiXCR, listing each CDR3 protein once. This sample yields about 1.8 million distinct CDR3 sequences, of which about 50% are seen a single time; over 2% belongs to the top ten. Sample: blood. The receptors derive from a woman aged 40 to 49 in good health.

This clonotype showed up just a few times. This sequence joins TRBV6-5 and TRBJ2-4, with D hard to call. CDR1 is MNHEY and CDR2 is SVGAGI in the germline V gene. Trimming stripped 2 bases from V and 5 bases from J, with 10 bases between. The CDR3 contains 14 residues. The CDR3 DNA sequence: TGTGCCAGCAGTTACGCGGCAGAACAAAACATTCAGTACTTC. Its translation is CASSYAAEQNIQYF.

The rearrangement joins TRBV12-3 or TRBV12-4 to TRBJ2-3; possibly TRBD1 or TRBD2 for D (5 bases each). V lost 5 bases and J lost 1, with 16 bases in between. The CDR3 extends over 16 amino acids. As DNA, the CDR3 is TGTGCCAGCAGTCCCTATGGGGGTTCCCGCACAGATACGCAGTATTTT. Translation: CASSPYGGSRTDTQYF.

The V call is TRBV6-2 or TRBV6-3, the J call TRBJ2-7, with a tentative D call TRBD2 (6 bases). Looked up from germline, CDR1 is MNHEY and CDR2 is SVGEGT. The CDR3 spans 14 residues. Trimming removed 7 bases at V and 10 bases at J, with 23 bases between. The CDR3 sequence: CASTHPGRRAEQYF. The CDR3 bases are TGTGCCAGCACCCACCCAGGGAGGCGGGCCGAACAGTACTTC.

The rearrangement uses TRBV7-9 and TRBJ2-4; 7 bases are a match to TRBD1. Unmatched junction bases numbered 9, after V lost 4 bases and J lost 0 bases. The CDR3 has 17 amino acids. Germline lookup yields CDR1 SEHNR and CDR2 FQNEAQ (reference sequence). CDR3 sequence: CASSSIGTAIAKNIQYF. The CDR3 DNA follows: TGTGCCAGCAGCTCGATCGGGACAGCGATAGCCAAAAACATTCAGTACTTC. Combining the CDR3 with reference TRBV7-9 and TRBJ2-4 gives the whole variable domain DTGVSQNPRHKITKRGQNVTFRCDPISEHNRLYWYRQTLGQGPEFLTYFQNEAQLEKSRLLSDRFSAERPKGSFSTLEIQRTEQGDSAMYLCASSSIGTAIAKNIQYFGAGTRLSVL.

The chain joins TRBV5-6 to TRBJ1-2, with D possibly TRBD1 on 5 matching bases. Trimming shortened V by 2 bases and J by 7 bases, and 12 bases separated the two germline ends. Germline V gives CDR1 SGHDT, CDR2 YYEEEE. The CDR3 runs 13 residues. The CDR3 spells CASSFDRKGGYTF. The CDR3 DNA follows: TGTGCCAGCAGCTTCGACAGAAAAGGTGGCTACACCTTC.

V gene TRBV29-1 combines with J gene TRBJ2-5; D is ambiguous. Germline-derived CDR1 and CDR2 are SQVTM and ANQGSEA. The germline V and J ends were trimmed by 4 bases and 7 bases, with 16 bases remaining between them. The length of the CDR3 is 13 residues. For the CDR3, the DNA is TGCAGCGTTGTTCCGGCCGATCCCAGGACCCAGTACTTC. The encoded protein is CSVVPADPRTQYF.

The rearrangement joins TRBV20-1 to TRBJ2-1; D possibly matches TRBD1 or TRBD2 (5 bases each). The CDR3 is 13 residues long. Germline assignment: CDR1 DFQATT and CDR2 SNEGSKA (reference sequence). The CDR3 region has the DNA TGCAGCCGGTTAGGGACCCGGAACAATGAGCAGTTCTTC. Its protein product is CSRLGTRNNEQFF.

The genes are TRBV10-1 and TRBJ2-4; D is ambiguous. Germline V gene sequence: CDR1 WNHNN, CDR2 SYGVQD (reference sequence). V was shortened by 2 bases and J by 13 bases, with 15 bases between the two germline ends. The CDR3 has 13 amino acids. The CDR3 nucleotides read TGCGCCAGCAGTGAGGCGGCAGGCCGTAAGCAGTACTTC. Its protein is CASSEAAGRKQYF.

The chain links TRBV7-3 to TRBJ2-1; 7 bases are shared with TRBD1. V shed 5 bases, J shed 10 bases, and the junction held 17 bases outside the gene matches. This CDR3 region has 16 residues. The germline CDR1 and CDR2 sequences are SGHTA and FQGTGA. The chain's CDR3 is CASSGTARGSLGEQFF. The DNA of the CDR3 is TGTGCCAGCAGCGGAACGGCCAGGGGGTCCTTGGGGGAGCAGTTCTTC. Full variable domain (rest looked up from reference TRBV7-3 and TRBJ2-1): GAGVSQTPSNKVTEKGKYVELRCDPISGHTALYWYRQSLGQGPEFLIYFQGTGAADDSGLPNDRFFAVRPEGSVSTLKIQRTERGDSAVYLCASSGTARGSLGEQFFGPGTRLTVL.

The chain joins TRBV6-2 or TRBV6-3 to TRBJ2-5; D remains unclear. The end of the DNA is better explained by TRBJ2-7, so the J call may be wrong. Germline lookup yields CDR1 MNHEY and CDR2 SVGEGT. This CDR3 is built from 13 residues. In DNA form, the CDR3 reads TGTGCCAGCAGTTACGGCTTCCGCTACGAGCAGTACTTC. Amino acid sequence: CASSYGFRYEQYF.

J is TRBJ1-1 and V is TRBV15; D gene unclear. Germline CDR1 LNHNV, CDR2 YYDKDF (reference sequence). Trimming shortened V by 4 bases and J by 8 bases, and 14 bases separated the two germline ends. The CDR3 is made up of 13 amino acids. The DNA of the CDR3 is TGTGCCACCAGCATAGCCCAGGTCACGGAAGCTTTCTTT. Translation: CATSIAQVTEAFF.

This clonotype was observed a single time. The chain carries TRBV18 and TRBJ1-2; D is possibly TRBD1 (6 bases). Germline CDR1 is KGHSH and CDR2 is LQKENI. The V end was cut by 3 bases, the J end by 0 bases, with 14 bases between. This CDR3 contains 16 residues. CDR3 bases: TGTGCCAGCTCACCCACGGGACAAAAATCTAACTATGGCTACACCTTC. Translation gives CASSPTGQKSNYGYTF.

J is TRBJ2-1 and V is TRBV11-2, with D hard to call. CDR1 and CDR2 (germline): SGHAT, FQNNGV. The V end was cut by 2 bases, the J end by 9 bases, with 29 bases between. CDR3 length: 19 amino acids. In DNA form, the CDR3 reads TGTGCCAGCAGCTTATTCGGGCCAGGTAAGGACCCAAGGACCTCTGAGCAGTTCTTC. The encoded protein is CASSLFGPGKDPRTSEQFF.

This clonotype has just a few counts. The chain links TRBV20-1 to TRBJ2-7, with TRBD2 identical over 7 bases. The J call may not be correct, given that the DNA end is closer to TRBJ2-5. Germline loops: CDR1 DFQATT, CDR2 SNEGSKA (reference sequence). This CDR3 is 16 amino acids long. This CDR3 reads CSASLVKRLAKGTQYF. The CDR3 nucleotides are TGCAGTGCTAGCCTAGTCAAAAGACTAGCAAAAGGGACCCAGTACTTC.

The gene calls are TRBV20-1 and TRBJ2-5; D unclear. CDR1 is DFQATT and CDR2 is SNEGSKA in the germline V gene (reference sequence). The V end lost 0 bases, the J end lost 5 bases, and 7 bases lay between the germline ends. This CDR3 has 12 amino acids. The CDR3 spells CSARDLSETQYF. As DNA, the CDR3 is TGCAGTGCTAGAGATCTTTCCGAGACCCAGTACTTC.

DNA of the CDR3: TGTGCCAGCAGTCCAAACCTACCGGGAACGGAGACCCAGTACTTC. This codes for CASSPNLPGTETQYF. The rearrangement uses TRBV28 and TRBJ2-5; a weak D match, TRBD2 (5 bases). Germline assignment: CDR1 MDHEN and CDR2 SYDVKM. V shed 5 bases and J shed 5 bases, with 18 bases lying between them. CDR3 length equals 15 residues. Full variable domain (rest looked up from reference TRBV28 and TRBJ2-5): DVKVTQSSRYLVKRTGEKVFLECVQDMDHENMFWYRQDPGLGLRLIYFSYDVKMKEKGDIPEGYSVSREKKERFSLILESASTNQTSMYLCASSPNLPGTETQYFGPGTRLLVL.

This clonotype was seen repeatedly, ten times or more. The rearrangement joins TRBV4-3 to TRBJ2-5; TRBD1 might be the D (6 bases). There are 14 residues in the CDR3. Looked up from germline, CDR1 is LGHNA and CDR2 is YSLEER. Deletions cut 0 bases from V and 4 bases from J, with 9 bases between. CDR3 in DNA: TGCGCCAGCAGCCAAGATCCCAGGGGAGAGACCCAGTACTTC. Protein sequence: CASSQDPRGETQYF.

This clonotype was recorded a few times. V gene TRBV6-5 combines with J gene TRBJ2-5, with TRBD1 as a possible D gene (6 bases). Trimming took 4 bases from V and 3 from J, leaving 15 bases between them. The CDR3 is made up of 15 amino acids. Germline V gene data show CDR1 as MNHEY and CDR2 as SVGAGI. The CDR3 DNA follows: TGTGCCAGCAGTTCACAGGGTATTCCCGAAGAGACCCAGTACTTC. Its protein is CASSSQGIPEETQYF.

J is TRBJ1-4 and V is TRBV5-1; weak D call: TRBD1 (6 bases). This CDR3 is built from 15 residues. Germline V gives CDR1 SGHRS, CDR2 YFSETQ. V was pared by 4 bases and J by 8 bases, with 18 bases between. CDR3 in amino acids: CASSARSGGNEKLFF. The CDR3 DNA reads TGCGCCAGCAGCGCGAGATCTGGGGGCAACGAAAAACTGTTTTTT. Filled out from reference TRBV5-1 and TRBJ1-4, the complete variable domain reads KAGVTQTPRYLIKTRGQQVTLSCSPISGHRSVSWYQQTPGQGLQFLFEYFSETQRNKGNFPGRFSGRQFSNSRSEMNVSTLELGDSALYLCASSARSGGNEKLFFGSGTQLSVL.

This clonotype was seen a few times. The chain joins TRBV3-1 to TRBJ2-7; no clear D gene. Trimming stripped 3 bases from V and 2 bases from J, with 8 bases between. The CDR3 runs 13 residues. Germline assignment: CDR1 LGHDT and CDR2 YNNKEL (reference sequence). CDR3 nucleotide sequence: TGTGCCAGCAGCCAGTTCGCAGCCTACGAGCAGTACTTC. Translated: CASSQFAAYEQYF.

This clonotype appeared once. The chain is built from TRBV12-3 or TRBV12-4 and TRBJ2-3, with TRBD2 as a possible D gene (6 bases). The CDR3 consists of 15 residues. The ends were cut back, 6 bases at V and 1 base at J, with 14 bases in the middle. The CDR3 spells CASRPGLFGTDTQYF. As DNA, the CDR3 is TGTGCCAGCAGACCGGGACTTTTTGGCACAGATACGCAGTATTTT.

The chain has TRBV9 and TRBJ2-3, with 8 bases lining up with TRBD2. Looked up from germline, CDR1 is SGDLS and CDR2 is YYNGEE. The V segment lost 2 bases and the J segment 4 bases; nucleotides outside the gene matches: 9. The CDR3 is 16 amino acids. CDR3 region: CASSVNIGGAPDTQYF. CDR3 DNA: TGTGCCAGCAGCGTGAATATCGGGGGGGCCCCAGATACGCAGTATTTT.

The rearrangement joins TRBV13 to TRBJ2-5; no clear D. The CDR3 extends over 11 amino acids. Germline V gene lookup returns CDR1 PRHDT and CDR2 FYEKMQ (reference sequence). The V end was cut by 1 base, the J end by 9 bases, with 6 bases between. The CDR3 region is CASSLVSAQYF. In DNA form, the CDR3 reads TGTGCCAGCAGCTTAGTATCTGCCCAGTACTTC.

The chain uses TRBV20-1 and TRBJ1-1; 7 nucleotides agree with TRBD1. Germline values: CDR1 DFQATT, CDR2 SNEGSKA (reference sequence). J was trimmed by 4 bases and V by 5 bases; bases with no gene match: 10. The CDR3 spans 14 residues. The CDR3 DNA reads TGCAGTGCTCTAGCCGACAGGGCGGCCACTGAAGCTTTCTTT. This sequence encodes CSALADRAATEAFF.